The rows below give T cell receptor beta chains drawn from one sample of a study of T cells in localized non-small cell lung cancer. Using immunoSEQ multiplex PCR, the repertoire was profiled, and TCRdb retains in-frame clones only, with some absent. The sample lists tens of thousands of clones, around nine tenths occurring once. Here the sequenced sample was peripheral blood, taken before any cancer treatment. These receptors were taken from a female donor over 55 with stage I squamous cell lung carcinoma. Both conserved end residues are part of each CDR3. Each record gives: J gene, CDR3 length, V gene, CDR3 protein.

>-|15|TRBV2
CASSELAGVLYEQYF
>TRBJ2-7|17|TRBV11-2
CASSPIGTGVYSYEQYF
>TRBJ2-5|15|TRBV30
CAWTREGRGSETQYF
>TRBJ1-2|14|TRBV7-2
CASSLAGLNYGYTF
>TRBJ1-4|14|TRBV5-1
CASSWSLTNEKLFF
>TRBJ1-1|16|TRBV11-2
CASSPSRQGAWAEAFF
>TRBJ2-2|15|TRBV5-1
CASSLSSVQTGELFF
>TRBJ2-3|13|TRBV19
CASSPQGVDTQYF
>TRBJ2-1|15|TRBV4-1
CASLSGASSYNEQFF
>TRBJ2-6|15|TRBV28
CASSWGSSGANVLTF
>TRBJ2-7|18|TRBV18
CASSPNWIRGQFSYEQYF
>-|18|TRBV28
CASSLNWLAGGFSYEQYF
>TRBJ2-7|14|TRBV7-9
CASTGTGAHYEQYF
>TRBJ2-7|13|TRBV29-1
CSVRTGGDYEQYF
>TRBJ2-5|15|TRBV19
CASSPSGTGMETQYF
>TRBJ1-2|14|TRBV6-5
CASSPTLGDGGYTF
>TRBJ1-1|13|TRBV10-3
CAISGGLNTEAFF
>TRBJ1-2|15|TRBV6-5
CASSRHRQGTYGYTF
>TRBJ1-2|14|TRBV7-8
CASSFRDRYYGYTF
>TRBJ1-5|16|TRBV7-9
CASSLVMGSGNQPQHF
>TRBJ2-1|15|TRBV2
CASSEVVAGANEQFF
>TRBJ1-3|13|TRBV10-3
CAISPSPGNTIYF
>TRBJ2-1|12|TRBV30
CAWSRQVHEQFF
>TRBJ2-1|12|TRBV7-3
CASSLTTNEQFF
>TRBJ1-2|13|TRBV7-2
CASSPGQGRGYTF
>TRBJ1-1|15|TRBV5-1
CASSPPHRGRAEAFF
>TRBJ2-1|12|TRBV29-1
CSVGTTGNEQFF
>TRBJ2-1|15|TRBV6-5
CASSYRSSAVNEQFF
>TRBJ2-1|14|TRBV7-6
CASRPTRGGNEQFF
>TRBJ2-7|15|TRBV7-3
CASSLSRDRAYEQYF
>TRBJ2-3|14|TRBV5-1
CASSLDSSTDTQYF
>TRBJ1-1|12|TRBV7-8
CASSFLGTEAFF
>TRBJ2-3|15|TRBV18
CASSPVAGAADTQYF
>TRBJ2-6|16|TRBV5-1
CASSLTPVSGANVLTF
>TRBJ2-3|12|TRBV7-3
CASSRGLDTQYF
>TRBJ1-2|13|TRBV7-9
CASSLGQIYGYTF
>TRBJ2-4|18|TRBV30
CAWSVTGTAVLAKNIQYF
>TRBJ2-7|12|TRBV6-1
CALAGNFHEQYF
>TRBJ2-7|14|TRBV30
CAWLLAGRNHEQYF
>TRBJ1-5|16|TRBV7-2
CASSLEGLRINQPQHF
>TRBJ1-1|21|TRBV18
CASSLLFRDRRLREGDTEAFF
>TRBJ1-4|15|TRBV5-1
CASSPWVATNEKLFF
>TRBJ2-3|14|TRBV5-1
CASSSTGDPDTQYF
>TRBJ2-7|18|TRBV13
CASSSQTLLAGVSYEQYF
>TRBJ2-6|17|TRBV5-6
CASSLVAIPSGANVLTF
>TRBJ2-7|14|TRBV7-2
CASSLVSWDYEQYF
>TRBJ2-1|14|TRBV25-1
CASKGQGRTNEQFF
>TRBJ2-1|15|TRBV30
CAWSDNRALGNEQFF
>TRBJ1-2|15|TRBV15
CATLPPGSVGYGYTF
>TRBJ2-7|14|TRBV7-2
CASSRTRSSYEQYF
>TRBJ2-5|16|TRBV18
CASSFGLAGVQETQYF
>TRBJ2-5|13|TRBV7-2
CASSLTWQETQYF
>TRBJ2-7|14|TRBV7-2
CASRRVGNSYEQYF
>TRBJ2-5|12|TRBV7-3
CASSFRMGTQYF